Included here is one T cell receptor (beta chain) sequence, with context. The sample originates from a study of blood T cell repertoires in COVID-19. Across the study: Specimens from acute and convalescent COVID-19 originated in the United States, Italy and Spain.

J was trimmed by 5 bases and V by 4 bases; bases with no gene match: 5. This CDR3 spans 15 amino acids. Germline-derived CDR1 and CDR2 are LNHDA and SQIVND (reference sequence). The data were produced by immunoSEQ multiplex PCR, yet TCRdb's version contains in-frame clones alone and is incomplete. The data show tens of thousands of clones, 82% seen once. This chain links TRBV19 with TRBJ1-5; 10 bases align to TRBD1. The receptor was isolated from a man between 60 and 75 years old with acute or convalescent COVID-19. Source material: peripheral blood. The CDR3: CASSTDRGGYQPQHF. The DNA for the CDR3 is TGTGCCAGTAGTACGGACAGGGGGGGGTATCAGCCCCAGCATTTT.